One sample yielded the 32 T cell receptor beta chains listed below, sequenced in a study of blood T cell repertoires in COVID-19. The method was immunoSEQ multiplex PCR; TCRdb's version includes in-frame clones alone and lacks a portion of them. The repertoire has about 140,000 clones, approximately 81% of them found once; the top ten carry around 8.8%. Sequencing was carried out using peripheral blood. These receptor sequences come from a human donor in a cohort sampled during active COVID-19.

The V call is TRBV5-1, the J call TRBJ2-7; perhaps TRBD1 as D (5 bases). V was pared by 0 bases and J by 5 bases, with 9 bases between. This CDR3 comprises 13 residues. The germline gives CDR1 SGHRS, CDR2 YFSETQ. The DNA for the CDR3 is TGCGCCAGCAGCTTGGAAGGGGCTGACGAGCAGTACTTC. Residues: CASSLEGADEQYF.

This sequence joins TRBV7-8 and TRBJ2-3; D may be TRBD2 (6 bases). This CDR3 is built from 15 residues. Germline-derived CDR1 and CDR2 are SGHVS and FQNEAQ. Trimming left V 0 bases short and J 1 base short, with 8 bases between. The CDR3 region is CASSLAAGRTDTQYF. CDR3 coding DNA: TGTGCCAGCAGCTTAGCGGCGGGACGCACAGATACGCAGTATTTT.

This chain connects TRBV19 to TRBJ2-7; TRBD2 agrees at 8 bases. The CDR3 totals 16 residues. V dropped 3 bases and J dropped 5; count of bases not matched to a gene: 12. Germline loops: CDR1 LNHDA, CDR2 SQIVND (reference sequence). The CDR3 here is CASSIRFSGRAHEQYF. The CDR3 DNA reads TGTGCCAGTAGTATCCGTTTCTCCGGGAGGGCCCACGAGCAGTACTTC.

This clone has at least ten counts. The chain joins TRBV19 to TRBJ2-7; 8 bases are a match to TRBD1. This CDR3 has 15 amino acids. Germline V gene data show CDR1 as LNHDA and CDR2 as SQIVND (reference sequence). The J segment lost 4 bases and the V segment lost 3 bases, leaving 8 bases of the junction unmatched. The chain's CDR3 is CASSIRTGRRYEQYF. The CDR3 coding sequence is TGTGCCAGTAGTATCCGGACAGGGAGGAGGTACGAGCAGTACTTC.

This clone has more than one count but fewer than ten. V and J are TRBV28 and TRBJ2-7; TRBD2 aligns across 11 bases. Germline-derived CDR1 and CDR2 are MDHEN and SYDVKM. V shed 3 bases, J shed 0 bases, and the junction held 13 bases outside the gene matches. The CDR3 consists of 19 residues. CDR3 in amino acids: CASSFLKLAGASNSYEQYF. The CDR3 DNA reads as TGTGCCAGCAGTTTCCTCAAACTAGCGGGAGCATCGAACTCCTACGAGCAGTACTTC.

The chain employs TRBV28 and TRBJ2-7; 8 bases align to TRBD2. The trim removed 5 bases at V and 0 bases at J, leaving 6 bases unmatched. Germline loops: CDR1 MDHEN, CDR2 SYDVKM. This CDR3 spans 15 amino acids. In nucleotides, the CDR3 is TGTGCCAGCAGTCTAACCGGGACTAGCTCCTACGAGCAGTACTTC. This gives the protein CASSLTGTSSYEQYF.

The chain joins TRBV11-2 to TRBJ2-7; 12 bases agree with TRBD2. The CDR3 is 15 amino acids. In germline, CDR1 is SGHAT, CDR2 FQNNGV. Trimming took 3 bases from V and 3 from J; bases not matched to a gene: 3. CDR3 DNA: TGTGCCAGCAGCTTGCTAGCGGGAGGGAACTACGAGCAGTACTTC. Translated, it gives CASSLLAGGNYEQYF.

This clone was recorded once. CDR3 nucleotide sequence: TGTGCCAGCAGTGAAGCGCCCCAACAGGGTGGTGGCTACACCTTC. The encoded protein is CASSEAPQQGGGYTF. The V and J genes are TRBV2 and TRBJ1-2, with D possibly being TRBD1 (6 bases). The length of the CDR3 is 15 residues. Germline CDR1 is SNHLY and CDR2 is FYNNEI. Trimming removed 0 bases at V and 7 bases at J, with 15 bases between.

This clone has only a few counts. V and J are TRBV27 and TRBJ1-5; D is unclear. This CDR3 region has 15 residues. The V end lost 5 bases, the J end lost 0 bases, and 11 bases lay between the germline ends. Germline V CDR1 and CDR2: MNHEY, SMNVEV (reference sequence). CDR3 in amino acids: CASSLLGGSNQPQHF. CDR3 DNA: TGTGCCAGCAGTCTACTGGGAGGTAGCAATCAGCCCCAGCATTTT.

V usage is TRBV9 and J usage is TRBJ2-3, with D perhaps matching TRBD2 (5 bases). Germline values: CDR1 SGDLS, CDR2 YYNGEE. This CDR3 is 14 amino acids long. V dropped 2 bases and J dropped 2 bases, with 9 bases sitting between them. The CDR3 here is CASSVGGSTDTQYF. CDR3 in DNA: TGTGCCAGCAGCGTGGGCGGGTCCACAGATACGCAGTATTTT. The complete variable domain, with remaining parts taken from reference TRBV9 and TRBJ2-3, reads DSGVTQTPKHLITATGQRVTLRCSPRSGDLSVYWYQQSLDQGLQFLIQYYNGEERAKGNILERFSAQQFPDLHSELNLSSLELGDSALYFCASSVGGSTDTQYFGPGTRLTVL.

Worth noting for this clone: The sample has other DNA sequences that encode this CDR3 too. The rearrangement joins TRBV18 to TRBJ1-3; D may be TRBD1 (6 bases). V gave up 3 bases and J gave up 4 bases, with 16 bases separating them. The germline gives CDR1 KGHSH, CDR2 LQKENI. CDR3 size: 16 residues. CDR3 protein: CASSPVKGVWGNTIYF. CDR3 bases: TGTGCCAGCTCACCGGTAAAGGGGGTATGGGGAAACACCATATATTTT.

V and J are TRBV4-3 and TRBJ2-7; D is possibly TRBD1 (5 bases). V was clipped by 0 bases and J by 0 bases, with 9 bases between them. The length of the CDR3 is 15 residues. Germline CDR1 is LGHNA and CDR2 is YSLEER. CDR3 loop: CASSQEGAPSYEQYF. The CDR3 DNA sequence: TGCGCCAGCAGCCAAGAAGGGGCCCCCTCCTACGAGCAGTACTTC.

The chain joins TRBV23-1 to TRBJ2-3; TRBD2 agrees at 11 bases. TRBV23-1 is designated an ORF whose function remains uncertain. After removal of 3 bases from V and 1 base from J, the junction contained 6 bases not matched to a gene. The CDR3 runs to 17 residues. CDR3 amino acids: CASSHLAGGGGTDTQYF. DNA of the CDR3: TGCGCCAGCAGTCATCTAGCGGGAGGAGGGGGCACAGATACGCAGTATTTT.

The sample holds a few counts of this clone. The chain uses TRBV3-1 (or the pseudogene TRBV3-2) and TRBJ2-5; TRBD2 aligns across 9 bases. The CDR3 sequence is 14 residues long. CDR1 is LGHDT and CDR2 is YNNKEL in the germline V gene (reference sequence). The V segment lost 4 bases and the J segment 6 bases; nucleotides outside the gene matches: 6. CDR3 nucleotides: TGTGCCAGCAGCCCTAGCGGGAATAAAAAGACCCAGTACTTC. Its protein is CASSPSGNKKTQYF.

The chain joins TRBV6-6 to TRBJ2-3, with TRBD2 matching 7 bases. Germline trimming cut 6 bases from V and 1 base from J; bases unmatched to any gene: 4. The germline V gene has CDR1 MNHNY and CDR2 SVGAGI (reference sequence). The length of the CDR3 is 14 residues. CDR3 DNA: TGTGCCAGCAGGCCGGGGGGAGGCACAGATACGCAGTATTTT. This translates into CASRPGGGTDTQYF.

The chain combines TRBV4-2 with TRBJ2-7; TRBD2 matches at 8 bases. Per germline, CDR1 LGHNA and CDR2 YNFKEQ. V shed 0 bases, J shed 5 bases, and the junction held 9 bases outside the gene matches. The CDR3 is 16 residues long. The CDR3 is CASSQDYSGSSNEQYF. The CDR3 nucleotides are TGTGCCAGCAGCCAAGATTACAGCGGGAGTTCTAACGAGCAGTACTTC.

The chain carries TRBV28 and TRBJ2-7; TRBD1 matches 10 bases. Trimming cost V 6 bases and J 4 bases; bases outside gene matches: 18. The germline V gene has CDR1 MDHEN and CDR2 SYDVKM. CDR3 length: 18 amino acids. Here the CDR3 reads CASRPLPTPGTGAYEQYF. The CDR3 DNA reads TGTGCCAGCAGGCCTTTGCCAACACCCGGGACAGGGGCTTACGAGCAGTACTTC.

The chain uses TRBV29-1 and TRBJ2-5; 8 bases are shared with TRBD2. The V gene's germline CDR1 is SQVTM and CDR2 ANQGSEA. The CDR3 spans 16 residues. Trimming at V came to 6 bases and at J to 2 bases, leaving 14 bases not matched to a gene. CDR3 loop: CSVKGGPGLGQETQYF. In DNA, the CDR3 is TGCAGCGTGAAGGGGGGGCCGGGACTAGGTCAAGAGACCCAGTACTTC.

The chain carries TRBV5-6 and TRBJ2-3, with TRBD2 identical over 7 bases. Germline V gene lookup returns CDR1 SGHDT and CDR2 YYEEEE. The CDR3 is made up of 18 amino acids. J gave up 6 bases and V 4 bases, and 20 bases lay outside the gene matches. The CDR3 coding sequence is TGTGCCAGCAGCCCCACACGGAGGACTAGACTTGATCCCGATACGCAGTATTTT. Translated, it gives CASSPTRRTRLDPDTQYF. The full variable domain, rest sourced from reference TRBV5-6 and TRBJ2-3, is DAGVTQSPTHLIKTRGQQVTLRCSPKSGHDTVSWYQQALGQGPQFIFQYYEEEERQRGNFPDRFSGHQFPNYSSELNVNALLLGDSALYLCASSPTRRTRLDPDTQYFGPGTRLTVL.

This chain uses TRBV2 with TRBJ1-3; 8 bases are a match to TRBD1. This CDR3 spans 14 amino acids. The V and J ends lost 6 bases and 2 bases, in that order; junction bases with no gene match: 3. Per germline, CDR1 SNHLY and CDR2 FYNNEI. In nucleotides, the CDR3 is TGTGCCAGCAGACAGGGGGATGCTGGAAACACCATATATTTT. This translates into CASRQGDAGNTIYF.

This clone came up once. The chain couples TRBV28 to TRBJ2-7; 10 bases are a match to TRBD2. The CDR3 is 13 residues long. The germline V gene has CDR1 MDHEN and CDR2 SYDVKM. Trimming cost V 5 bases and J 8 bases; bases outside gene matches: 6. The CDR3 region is CASSPGLAEKQYF. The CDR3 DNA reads TGTGCCAGCAGTCCTGGACTAGCGGAGAAGCAGTACTTC. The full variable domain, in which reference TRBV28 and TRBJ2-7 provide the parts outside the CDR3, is DVKVTQSSRYLVKRTGEKVFLECVQDMDHENMFWYRQDPGLGLRLIYFSYDVKMKEKGDIPEGYSVSREKKERFSLILESASTNQTSMYLCASSPGLAEKQYFGPGTRLTVT.

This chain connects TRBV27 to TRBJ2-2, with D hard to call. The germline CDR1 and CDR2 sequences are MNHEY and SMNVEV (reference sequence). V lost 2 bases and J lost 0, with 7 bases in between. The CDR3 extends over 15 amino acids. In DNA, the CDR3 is TGTGCCAGCAGTTTACCCAGGACGAACACCGGGGAGCTGTTTTTT. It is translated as CASSLPRTNTGELFF.

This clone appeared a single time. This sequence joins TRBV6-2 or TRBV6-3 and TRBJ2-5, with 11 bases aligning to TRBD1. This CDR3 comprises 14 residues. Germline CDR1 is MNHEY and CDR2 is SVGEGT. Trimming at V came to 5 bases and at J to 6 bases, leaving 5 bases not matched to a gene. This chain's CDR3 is CASSPGTGGKTQYF. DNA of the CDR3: TGTGCCAGCAGTCCCGGGACAGGGGGGAAGACCCAGTACTTC.

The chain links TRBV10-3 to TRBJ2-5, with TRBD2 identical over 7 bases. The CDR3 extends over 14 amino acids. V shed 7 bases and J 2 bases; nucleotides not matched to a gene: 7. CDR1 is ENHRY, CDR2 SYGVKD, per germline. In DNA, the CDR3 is TGTGCCATCACCCAAGGCGGGGGACAAGAGACCCAGTACTTC. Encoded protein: CAITQGGGQETQYF.

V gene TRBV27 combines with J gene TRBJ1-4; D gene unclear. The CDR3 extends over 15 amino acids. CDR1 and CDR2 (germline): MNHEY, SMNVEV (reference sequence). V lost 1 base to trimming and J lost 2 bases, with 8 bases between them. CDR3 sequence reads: CASSLLAGTNEKLFF. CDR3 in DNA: TGTGCCAGCAGTTTATTGGCAGGCACTAATGAAAAACTGTTTTTT.

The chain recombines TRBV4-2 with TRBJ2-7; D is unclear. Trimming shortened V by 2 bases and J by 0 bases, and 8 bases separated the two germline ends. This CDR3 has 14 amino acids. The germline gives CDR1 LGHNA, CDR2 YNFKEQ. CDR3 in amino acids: CASSQPFSSYEQYF. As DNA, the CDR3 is TGTGCCAGCAGCCAACCCTTTAGCTCCTACGAGCAGTACTTC.

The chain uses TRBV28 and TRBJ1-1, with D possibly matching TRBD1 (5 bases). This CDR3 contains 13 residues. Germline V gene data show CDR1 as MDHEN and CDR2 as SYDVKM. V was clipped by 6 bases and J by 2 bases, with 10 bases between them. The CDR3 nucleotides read TGTGCCAGCAGCAATACAGGAAACACTGAAGCTTTCTTT. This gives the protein CASSNTGNTEAFF.

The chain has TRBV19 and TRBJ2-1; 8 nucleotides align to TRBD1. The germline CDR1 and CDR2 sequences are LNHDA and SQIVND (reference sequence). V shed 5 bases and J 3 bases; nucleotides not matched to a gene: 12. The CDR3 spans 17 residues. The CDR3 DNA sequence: TGTGCCAGTAGTCCCAGACCCACAGGGGGAGGCTACAATGAGCAGTTCTTC. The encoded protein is CASSPRPTGGGYNEQFF.

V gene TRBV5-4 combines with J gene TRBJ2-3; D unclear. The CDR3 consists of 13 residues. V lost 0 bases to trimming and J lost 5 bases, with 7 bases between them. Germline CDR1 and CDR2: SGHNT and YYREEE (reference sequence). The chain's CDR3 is CASSLVSGDTQYF. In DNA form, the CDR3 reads TGTGCCAGCAGCTTGGTTTCCGGAGATACGCAGTATTTT.

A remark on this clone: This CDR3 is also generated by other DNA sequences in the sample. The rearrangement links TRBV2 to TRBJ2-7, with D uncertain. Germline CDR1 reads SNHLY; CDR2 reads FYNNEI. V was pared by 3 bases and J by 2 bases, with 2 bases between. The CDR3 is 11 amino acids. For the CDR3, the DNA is TGTGCCAGCAGTGATACCTACGAGCAGTACTTC. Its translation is CASSDTYEQYF.

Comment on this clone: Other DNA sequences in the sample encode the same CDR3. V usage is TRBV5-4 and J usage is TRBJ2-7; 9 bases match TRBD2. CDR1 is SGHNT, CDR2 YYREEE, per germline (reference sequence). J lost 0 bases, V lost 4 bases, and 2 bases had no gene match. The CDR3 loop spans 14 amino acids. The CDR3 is CASSNSGSSYEQYF. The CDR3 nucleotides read TGTGCCAGCAGCAATAGCGGGAGCTCCTACGAGCAGTACTTC.

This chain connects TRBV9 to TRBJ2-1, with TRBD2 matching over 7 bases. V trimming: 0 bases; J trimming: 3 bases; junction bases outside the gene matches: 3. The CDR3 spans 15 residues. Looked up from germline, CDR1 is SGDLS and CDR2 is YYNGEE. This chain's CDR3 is CASSVGGSGYNEQFF. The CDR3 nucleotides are TGTGCCAGCAGCGTAGGCGGGAGCGGCTACAATGAGCAGTTCTTC.